Below, 25 T cell receptor beta chains from the same sample are listed, as sequenced in a study of cytotoxic CD8 clonotypes in ibrutinib-treated CLL. Measured with immunoSEQ multiplex PCR; TCRdb has only the in-frame clones, and not every one. This sample has about 120,000 clones, with 50% to 65% found just once. The specimen was PBMCs, collected after 24 months of ibrutinib treatment. These receptor sequences come from a human donor with chronic lymphocytic leukemia.

The chain uses TRBV7-2 and TRBJ1-5, with a tentative D call TRBD1 (5 bases). Germline V CDR1 and CDR2: SGHTA, FQGNSA. CDR3 length: 14 amino acids. The ends were cut back, 4 bases at V and 7 bases at J, with 14 bases in the middle. CDR3 sequence (DNA): TGTGCCAGCAGCTCTGGGATGGGGCACCAGCCCCAGCATTTT. Encoded protein: CASSSGMGHQPQHF.

This clone was detected only a few times. V is TRBV27 and J is TRBJ2-7; D ambiguous. The CDR3 length is 13 residues. Trimming took 5 bases from V and 6 from J, leaving 14 bases between them. Germline assignment: CDR1 MNHEY and CDR2 SMNVEV (reference sequence). The CDR3 region is CASSPRSPSEQYF. Written as DNA, the CDR3 is TGTGCCAGCAGTCCCCGTTCGCCGAGCGAGCAGTACTTC.

This clone was seen only a few times. This chain joins TRBV7-6 and TRBJ2-5; D is possibly TRBD2 (6 bases). CDR1 SGHVS and CDR2 FNYEAQ come from the germline V gene. Trimming took 3 bases from V and 2 from J, leaving 10 bases between them. This CDR3 has 14 residues. For the CDR3, the DNA is TGTGCCAGCAGCTTTCACGGGGGTCAAGAGACCCAGTACTTC. Its protein is CASSFHGGQETQYF.

In its sample, this clone was seen a few times. The V gene is TRBV18, the J gene TRBJ2-1; D is possibly TRBD2 (7 bases). CDR1 KGHSH and CDR2 LQKENI come from the germline V gene. The V gene lost 0 bases and the J gene lost 7 bases, with 13 bases spanning the gap. The CDR3 length is 15 residues. CDR3 nucleotides: TGTGCCAGCTCACCACCGGGGGGGCTCAGAAATGAGCAGTTCTTC. This translates into CASSPPGGLRNEQFF.

The chain links TRBV7-2 to TRBJ2-5; TRBD1 matches 11 bases. The germline V gene has CDR1 SGHTA and CDR2 FQGNSA. The CDR3 has 16 amino acids. V shed 1 base, J shed 5 bases, and the junction held 6 bases outside the gene matches. The CDR3 bases are TGTGCCAGCAGCTTAGGATGGACAGGGGGCGAGGAGACCCAGTACTTC. This translates into CASSLGWTGGEETQYF.

This clone was picked up a small number of times. The V gene is TRBV7-6, the J gene TRBJ2-1; D might be TRBD1 or TRBD2, each matching 5 bases. The germline CDR1 and CDR2 sequences are SGHVS and FNYEAQ. The ends were cut back, 4 bases at V and 4 bases at J, with 11 bases in the middle. The CDR3 has 14 residues. The CDR3 is CASSSQGRYNEQFF. DNA of the CDR3: TGTGCCAGCAGCTCCCAGGGACGGTACAATGAGCAGTTCTTC. The complete variable domain, with remaining parts taken from reference TRBV7-6 and TRBJ2-1, reads GAGVSQSPRYKVTKRGQDVALRCDPISGHVSLYWYRQALGQGPEFLTYFNYEAQQDKSGLPNDRFSAERPEGSISTLTIQRTEQRDSAMYRCASSSQGRYNEQFFGPGTRLTVL.

V and J are TRBV5-1 and TRBJ2-4, with TRBD1 matching over 7 bases. CDR1 and CDR2 (germline): SGHRS, YFSETQ. The CDR3 has 16 residues. Unmatched junction bases numbered 6, after V lost 0 bases and J lost 3 bases. The CDR3 DNA is TGCGCCAGCAGCTTGGAAGGGGGACAGAGCAAAAACATTCAGTACTTC. Its protein product is CASSLEGGQSKNIQYF.

The chain is built from TRBV6-5 and TRBJ2-5; D remains ambiguous. CDR3 length: 11 amino acids. Germline loops: CDR1 MNHEY, CDR2 SVGAGI. Trimming cost V 5 bases and J 6 bases, with 7 bases left between them. The CDR3 reads CASSTMKTQYF. The CDR3 DNA follows: TGTGCCAGCAGTACTATGAAGACCCAGTACTTC.

The chain has TRBV19 and TRBJ2-1, with D possibly TRBD2 on 7 matching bases. Trimming removed 5 bases from V and 3 bases from J, with 17 bases in between. Germline lookup yields CDR1 LNHDA and CDR2 SQIVND (reference sequence). The CDR3 consists of 16 residues. In DNA, the CDR3 is TGTGCCAGTAGTGCCGAACGGGGGGCCAGCTACAATGAGCAGTTCTTC. It encodes CASSAERGASYNEQFF.

This clone was detected only a few times. The chain uses TRBV7-6 and TRBJ2-1; TRBD2 matches at 8 bases. The CDR3 is 15 residues long. The V segment lost 2 bases and the J segment 3 bases; nucleotides outside the gene matches: 3. The germline V gene encodes CDR1 SGHVS and CDR2 FNYEAQ. The CDR3 protein is CASSLMSGGYNEQFF. The DNA of the CDR3 is TGTGCCAGCAGCTTAATGAGCGGGGGCTACAATGAGCAGTTCTTC.

The V and J genes are TRBV7-6 and TRBJ2-5; TRBD1 matches 8 bases. Germline CDR1 is SGHVS and CDR2 is FNYEAQ. The CDR3 runs 14 residues. After removal of 5 bases from V and 5 bases from J, the junction contained 7 bases not matched to a gene. CDR3 region: CASSLPNRGETQYF. The DNA for the CDR3 is TGTGCCAGCAGCCTACCAAACAGGGGGGAGACCCAGTACTTC.

This clone was recorded a few times. V usage is TRBV9 and J usage is TRBJ1-6; weak D call: TRBD1 (6 bases). The germline V gene has CDR1 SGDLS and CDR2 YYNGEE. The length of the CDR3 is 15 residues. V dropped 4 bases and J dropped 5 bases, with 13 bases sitting between them. CDR3 residues: CASSPRTEHNSPLHF. CDR3 nucleotide sequence: TGTGCCAGCAGCCCGCGGACAGAACATAATTCACCCCTCCACTTT.

The J gene is TRBJ1-3, the V gene TRBV25-1; unclear D gene. The CDR3 runs to 15 residues. CDR1 is MGHDK and CDR2 is SYGVNS in the germline V gene. Deletions cut 1 base from V and 0 bases from J, with 7 bases between. Here the CDR3 DNA reads TGTGCCAGCAGTGAATCGGGGTTCTCTGGAAACACCATATATTTT. Its translation: CASSESGFSGNTIYF.

The table lists this clone with a few counts. CDR3 DNA sequence: TGTGCCAGCACGCGGTTCCAAGAGACCCAGTACTTC. Its translation is CASTRFQETQYF. The V gene is TRBV6-1, the J gene TRBJ2-5, with D unresolved. Germline V CDR1 and CDR2: MNHNS, SASEGT. With 7 bases removed from V and 1 base from J, the gap between germline ends came to 7 bases. This CDR3 contains 12 residues.

V gene TRBV28 combines with J gene TRBJ1-4; D may be TRBD1 (5 bases). Trimming took off 5 bases at V and 7 bases at J, with 17 bases between the two ends. The germline V gene has CDR1 MDHEN and CDR2 SYDVKM. The CDR3 length is 15 residues. CDR3 DNA sequence: TGTGCCAGCAGTCCCTACCGGGGCCAGGGTGAAAAACTGTTTTTT. Its protein is CASSPYRGQGEKLFF.

The CDR3 loop reads CATAPTGGGSNQPQHF. The CDR3 DNA follows: TGTGCCACTGCCCCCACTGGGGGAGGAAGCAATCAGCCCCAGCATTTT. V is TRBV28 and J is TRBJ1-5; possibly TRBD1 for D (5 bases). Between the trimmed V and J ends, which lost 10 bases and 1 base, there was a span of 20 bases. The germline V gene has CDR1 MDHEN and CDR2 SYDVKM. The CDR3 has 16 residues.

The chain carries TRBV25-1 and TRBJ1-5; weak D call: TRBD1 (5 bases). The germline CDR1 and CDR2 sequences are MGHDK and SYGVNS. The V and J ends lost 4 bases and 6 bases respectively, with 25 bases between them. This CDR3 has 18 amino acids. In DNA, the CDR3 is TGTGCCAGCAGTGTGGGGGGAGAGGCGGGTTTCGGTGGTCAGCCCCAGCATTTT. Translated: CASSVGGEAGFGGQPQHF.

This clone was seen once. V and J are TRBV19 and TRBJ2-2, with 7 bases that match TRBD1. CDR3 size: 14 residues. Germline V gene data show CDR1 as LNHDA and CDR2 as SQIVND (reference sequence). V shed 7 bases, J shed 1 base, and the junction held 3 bases outside the gene matches. CDR3 coding DNA: TGTGCCAGTAATGGGGACAGGAACACCGGGGAGCTGTTTTTT. It encodes CASNGDRNTGELFF. Drawing the rest from reference TRBV19 and TRBJ2-2, the complete variable domain is DGGITQSPKYLFRKEGQNVTLSCEQNLNHDAMYWYRQDPGQGLRLIYYSQIVNDFQKGDIAEGYSVSREKKESFPLTVTSAQKNPTAFYLCASNGDRNTGELFFGEGSRLTVL.

Here the CDR3 DNA reads TGTGCCAGCAGCCTAGAAAACGCCATGGTCCCCAGGGACACTGAAGCTTTCTTT. Protein product: CASSLENAMVPRDTEAFF. The chain couples TRBV5-6 to TRBJ1-1; tentative D call: TRBD1 (5 bases). Germline V CDR1 and CDR2: SGHDT, YYEEEE. The length of the CDR3 is 18 residues. The V end lost 4 bases, the J end lost 3 bases, and 25 bases lay between the germline ends.

This chain connects TRBV12-5 to TRBJ1-1; 8 nucleotides line up with TRBD1. The CDR3 is made up of 14 amino acids. Germline values: CDR1 LGHNT, CDR2 FRNRAP. Trimming cost V 6 bases and J 4 bases; bases outside gene matches: 7. The CDR3 bases are TGTGCTAGTGGCCCAGGGGGCGCGTTCACTGAAGCTTTCTTT. This codes for CASGPGGAFTEAFF.

The genes are TRBV6-1 and TRBJ2-6; D remains unclear. The CDR3 is made up of 12 amino acids. The V gene's germline CDR1 is MNHNS and CDR2 SASEGT. The V end was cut by 6 bases, the J end by 6 bases, with 6 bases between. CDR3 sequence: CASRGMANVLTF. CDR3 coding DNA: TGTGCCAGCAGGGGAATGGCCAACGTCCTGACTTTC.

The chain is built from TRBV5-1 and TRBJ1-2; possible D gene TRBD1, 5 bases. This CDR3 is built from 13 residues. The germline V gene encodes CDR1 SGHRS and CDR2 YFSETQ. Trimming pared 4 bases from V and 6 bases from J, leaving 13 bases between. The CDR3 DNA sequence: TGCGCCAGCAGCCGGATTCAGGGCAATGGCTACACCTTC. Translation: CASSRIQGNGYTF.

This clone was seen a handful of times. This chain joins TRBV30 and TRBJ1-2; D uncertain. Germline values: CDR1 GTSNPN, CDR2 SVGIG (reference sequence). The V and J ends lost 3 bases and 8 bases respectively, with 19 bases between them. This CDR3 contains 14 residues. In DNA, the CDR3 is TGTGCCTGGAGCAGAACCGGATTGGGGTCCGGCTACACCTTC. Its translation is CAWSRTGLGSGYTF.

This clone was seen many times. This chain's CDR3 is CAAPGLAHSNQPQHF. DNA of the CDR3: TGTGCCGCGCCGGGACTCGCCCATAGCAATCAGCCCCAGCATTTT. V is TRBV6-6 and J is TRBJ1-5; the D gene is possibly TRBD1 (5 bases). Germline CDR1 is MNHNY and CDR2 is SVGAGI (reference sequence). This CDR3 has 15 residues. V was cut by 11 bases and J by 0 bases, with 17 bases left in between.

The V and J genes are TRBV18 and TRBJ1-2, with D perhaps TRBD1 (5 bases). The germline V gene has CDR1 KGHSH and CDR2 LQKENI. The CDR3 has 13 amino acids. V was pared by 3 bases and J by 4 bases, with 9 bases between. Here the CDR3 reads CASSPGTAYGYTF. The CDR3 DNA reads TGTGCCAGCTCACCGGGGACGGCCTATGGCTACACCTTC.